Listed below are T cell receptor beta chains from one sample, sequenced in a study of blood T cell repertoires in COVID-19. Produced via immunoSEQ multiplex PCR; TCRdb's table is partial and in-frame only. Of roughly 87,000 clones in the sample, 85% to 90% were seen once. The source material was peripheral blood. The receptors were gathered from a man between 35 and 55 years old with acute or convalescent COVID-19. CDR3s include the opening cysteine and the closing phenylalanine or tryptophan. The D gene is left open where the match is weak. Clone size is stated in some rows and not others, as once, few, many or a class when expanded.

>TRBJ1-5|-|TRBV6-2/TRBV6-3|-
CASSYSGGNQPQHF
TGTGCCAGCAGTTACTCGGGCGGGAATCAGCCCCAGCATTTT
>TRBJ1-6|-|TRBV4-1|-
CASSQRLEGLNNSPLHF
TGCGCCAGCAGCCAACGACTTGAGGGACTGAATAATTCACCCCTCCACTTT
>TRBJ1-2|-|TRBV19|-
CASRDSGSYGYTF
TGTGCCAGTAGGGACAGCGGATCTTATGGCTACACCTTC
>TRBJ1-4|-|TRBV30|-
CAWSSGGQGLEKLFF
TGTGCCTGGAGTAGCGGAGGGCAGGGTCTCGAAAAACTGTTTTTT
>TRBJ1-1|-|TRBV19|-
CASSIGGNTEAFF
TGTGCCAGTAGTATAGGAGGGAACACTGAAGCTTTCTTT
>TRBJ1-1|-|TRBV27|few
CASSSGGAEAFF
TGTGCCAGCAGTTCGGGGGGGGCTGAAGCTTTCTTT
>TRBJ2-3|-|TRBV2|-
CASSDIGSPPRYF
TGTGCCAGCAGTGATATCGGGTCTCCCCCACGGTATTTT
>TRBJ2-3|TRBD2|TRBV5-1|-
CASSFAGVSTDTQYF
TGCGCCAGCAGCTTTGCGGGGGTTAGCACAGATACGCAGTATTTT
>TRBJ2-1|-|TRBV4-3|-
CASSQEPGHLYNEQFF
TGCGCCAGCAGCCAAGAACCCGGACACCTCTACAATGAGCAGTTCTTC
>TRBJ1-1|-|TRBV4-1|-
CASSTLRVVNTEAFF
TGCGCCAGCAGCACACTCAGGGTGGTGAACACTGAAGCTTTCTTT
>TRBJ1-1|TRBD1|TRBV25-1|-
CASSSPGTAGLMNTEAFF
TGTGCCAGCAGTTCCCCCGGGACAGCGGGCCTCATGAACACTGAAGCTTTCTTT
>TRBJ1-2|-|TRBV19|-
CASSIVQAGPYGYTF
TGTGCCAGTAGTATAGTGCAGGCGGGTCCTTATGGCTACACCTTC
>TRBJ2-2|TRBD2|TRBV6-5|-
CASSGGGARTGELFF
TGTGCCAGCAGCGGCGGGGGGGCCCGCACCGGGGAGCTGTTTTTT
>TRBJ2-2|-|TRBV5-5|once
CASSLQAPTGELFF
TGTGCCAGCAGCTTGCAGGCCCCGACCGGGGAGCTGTTTTTT
>TRBJ2-1|TRBD2|TRBV27|-
CASSEPVGRASYNEQFF
TGTGCCAGCAGCGAACCAGTGGGGAGGGCTTCCTACAATGAGCAGTTCTTC
>TRBJ2-5|TRBD2|TRBV6-1|once
CASSESGRAGETQYF
TGTGCCAGCAGTGAAAGCGGGAGGGCCGGCGAGACCCAGTACTTC
>TRBJ1-3|-|TRBV3-1/TRBV3-2|-
CASSLDSTIYF
TGTGCCAGCAGCCTGGACAGCACCATATATTTT
>TRBJ1-6|-|TRBV11-2|-
CASSQERVNSPLHF
TGTGCCAGCAGCCAAGAGAGGGTTAATTCACCCCTCCACTTT
>TRBJ2-5|-|TRBV5-4|-
CASSWDTRDQYF
TGTGCCAGCAGCTGGGACACCCGGGACCAGTACTTC
>TRBJ2-5|TRBD2|TRBV30|-
CAWSRAGAYQETQYF
TGTGCCTGGAGTAGGGCGGGAGCGTACCAAGAGACCCAGTACTTC
>TRBJ2-7|TRBD2|TRBV4-1|-
CASSPVGLAETYEQYF
TGCGCCAGCAGCCCGGTAGGACTAGCGGAGACCTACGAGCAGTACTTC
>TRBJ2-1|-|TRBV12-3/TRBV12-4|-
CASSRSSSNEQFF
TGTGCCAGCAGCCGCTCGAGTAGCAATGAGCAGTTCTTC
>TRBJ1-1|TRBD1|TRBV5-4|-
CASSTRQGAVTEAFF
TGTGCCAGCAGCACCCGACAGGGGGCGGTCACTGAAGCTTTCTTT
>TRBJ2-1|-|TRBV7-9|-
CASRSIVNEQFF
TGTGCCAGCCGTTCTATCGTCAATGAGCAGTTCTTC